The source of this T cell receptor beta chain is a study of regulatory T cells in long-lasting Graves disease. In building TCR beta libraries, iRepertoire HTBI primers were used together with Arm-PCR of CDR3 regions. TCRdb reprocessed the multiplex PCR reads via MiXCR and lists one record per CDR3 protein. The profile shows approximately 500,000 distinct CDR3 sequences, approximately 21% of them singletons. The germline V and J ends were trimmed by 4 bases and 3 bases, with 7 bases remaining between them. The CDR3 length is 11 residues. From germline, CDR1 is SQVTM and CDR2 ANQGSEA. This clonotype was observed a few times. Its antigen is still unknown. Study-wide results and limits: Gene preferences differed: TRBV28, TRBJ1-2, TRBJ2-5 in persistent cases.

Time point indicated: persistent/refractory GD, antithyroid drugs over 5 years with positive TRAb. PBMC-derived RNA was used for the TCR library. The sequence came from a female donor with Graves disease. J is TRBJ2-7 and V is TRBV29-1; no firm D call. Here the sequenced sample was peripheral blood mononuclear cells (PBMCs), taken when the disease was refractory, from a patient treated with antithyroid drugs. The CDR3 loop is CSVVVRYEQYF. The CDR3 coding sequence is TGCAGCGTTGTGGTGCGCTACGAGCAGTACTTC.